Reported below is one T cell receptor (beta chain). It has no known antigen specificity. Qualities for individual bases were not recorded, and no much larger clone is one base off. CD8 naive samples consisted of CD45RO-negative cells that were positively selected for CCR7, yielding a CD45RA+CCR7+ population without TemRA cells. Donors were healthy HIV-negative adults with no recently reported acute infections or vaccinations. Every donor was a Caucasian adult residing in Nashville, Tennessee, USA. Blood was collected by leukapheresis, and PBMCs were isolated by Ficoll-Histopaque density gradient centrifugation and then cryopreserved in liquid nitrogen vapor phase. Analytical flow cytometry was used to check the purity and quantity of every magnetically sorted T cell population. From each sorted fraction, genomic DNA was isolated and quantified by UV absorbance on a Nanodrop 2000c. The sample is drawn from a study of shared clonotypes between healthy human individuals (dated by TCRdb to about 2020). A note on the overall study: A couple of women and a few men aged 18 to 49 years were included in the cohort. Per donor, three plates each were used for CD4 naive and CD4 memory, two for CD8 naive, and one for CD8 memory. To estimate repertoire size and how much clonotype sharing occurs between individuals, the study deeply sequenced the blood TCR repertoires of several healthy adults. Different laboratories and diverse techniques were used to prepare libraries and sequence TCR repertoires, to increase sequencing depth and limit assay-specific biases. Between about 0.8 and 8.9 billion PBMCs per donor were obtained by leukapheresis. The research as a whole found: Because the study included a small number of donors, the genetic and exposure-history diversity represented was limited. Sampling was restricted to blood, and TCR repertoires in tissue are likely to differ from TCR repertoires in blood. Even with the large sequencing depth, rarefaction of the sorted-subset datasets indicated that sequencing was incomplete. Naive subsets generally had larger estimated clonotype richness than memory subsets. Compared with non-shared clonotypes, the clonotypes found in all four sorted-subset donors had higher generation probabilities. When a handful of donors were compared, the shared fraction of clonotypes was about 5.5% for naive CD4, about 4% for naive CD8, 2.3% for memory CD4, and around 0.37% for memory CD8. Pairwise subsampling led to the expectation that sequencing depth would affect the degree of clonotype sharing among donors.

CDR1 is given as MDHEN and CDR2 as SYDVKM, both from the germline V gene. The CDR3 numbers 12 residues from cysteine through phenylalanine. The sequence is cut down to CDR3 DNA, 36 bases in frame from base 1. V was cut back by 7 bases and J by 2 bases, leaving a gap of 9 bases between them. Using the deep immunoSEQ assay, TCR CDR3 regions were amplified from genomic DNA by multiplex PCR. Genomic DNA extracted from each cell subset was distributed evenly over all wells of several immunoSEQ 96-well plates, and each plate served as one replicate. Each replicate PCR for sorted subsets received about 180 ng genomic DNA, equal to about 30,000 T cell genomes. The purified libraries were quantified using a Qubit 3.0 fluorometer, sized with a Bioanalyzer 2100, and then quantified again using the KAPA Library Quantification kit. Every immunoSEQ 96-well plate was sequenced on a separate single-read 150-cycle Illumina NextSeq 550 flow cell. In the paper's pipeline: The immunoSEQ output contained only junctional sequences without quality scores, so filtering could not match that applied to full-length reads. Sequences were annotated with PyIR, a Python wrapper for IgBLAST v1.9, and V/J genes and CDR3 were assigned using IMGT germline references. Any read was removed if the V/J assignment was weak (E-value above 1e-6), the CDR3 was missing, or the read contained stop codons, out-of-frame junctions, or ambiguous translated residues. V3J clonotypes were defined as sequences sharing the same inferred V gene, J gene, and CDR3 amino acid sequence. Percentage overlap between repertoires was calculated by dividing the number of shared unique clonotypes by the size of the smaller repertoire. Three approaches were used to assess repertoire richness: RTK rarefaction, the Chao1 estimator, and Recon v2.1 estimates of unobserved clonotypes. Generation probabilities were computed with OLGA for all TCRbeta clonotypes obtained by the gDNA method from a few donors. TCRdb mirrors the immuneACCESS table, restricted to in-frame sequences. Some clones are absent from its copies; in checked studies, under half trace to an unresolved V gene, and the reason for the others is unknown. The V and J calls and clone size come from that table; D and trimming were worked out from the DNA. This sample gives roughly 2.1 million clones in total; about 92% of them show up just once. Of the sample, roughly 1.8% is held by the ten largest clones.

Sample: naive CD8+ T cells from PBMCs. This specimen's cell subset or site label, per the study, means: CD45RA+CCR7+. This clonotype was obtained from a man between 18 and 29 years old in good health. Some clones in this sample may be carry-over from other donors' samples. The chain was built from TRBV28 and TRBJ2-7; the D gene is unclear. The CDR3 protein sequence reads: CASISLAYEQYF. The nucleotide sequence is given as TGTGCCAGCATTTCTTTAGCCTACGAGCAGTACTTC. The CDR3, completed at both ends by the reference TRBV28 and TRBJ2-7 genes, gives the full variable domain DVKVTQSSRYLVKRTGEKVFLECVQDMDHENMFWYRQDPGLGLRLIYFSYDVKMKEKGDIPEGYSVSREKKERFSLILESASTNQTSMYLCASISLAYEQYFGPGTRLTVT.